Below, 6 T cell receptor beta chains from the same sample are listed, as sequenced in a study of OX40 agonist ivuxolimab in advanced cancers. The table came from immunoSEQ multiplex PCR; TCRdb's copy has only in-frame clones and leaves some out. The data hold approximately 74,000 clones, with around 91% observed a single time. The sequencing here drew on CD4+ or CD8+ T cells sorted from blood, taken in a trial of the OX40 agonist ivuxolimab. These receptors came from an adult with an advanced solid tumor such as melanoma, head and neck, liver or kidney cancer.

This chain connects TRBV29-1 to TRBJ2-5; perhaps TRBD2 as D (5 bases). The CDR3 length is 13 residues. Germline V gene lookup returns CDR1 SQVTM and CDR2 ANQGSEA. V lost 5 bases, J lost 7 bases, and 17 bases lay in between. The CDR3 spells CSVSFRRYGTQYF. The DNA of the CDR3 is TGCAGCGTTTCTTTTCGGAGGTACGGGACCCAGTACTTC.

V gene TRBV7-6 combines with J gene TRBJ2-1, with 7 bases matching TRBD1. The germline gives CDR1 SGHVS, CDR2 FNYEAQ. This CDR3 comprises 16 residues. Trimming removed 5 bases from V and 0 bases from J; junction bases left unmatched: 7. CDR3 DNA sequence: TGTGCCAGCAGCCGCGGAACAGGGGCCTCCTACAATGAGCAGTTCTTC. Translation: CASSRGTGASYNEQFF.

The chain combines TRBV21-1 with TRBJ2-1. TRBV21-1 is designated a pseudogene. This CDR3 is 11 amino acids long. The CDR3 DNA sequence: TGTGCCAGCAGCAGGGTAGATGAGCAGTTCTTC. Protein product: CASSRVDEQFF.

This clone appeared a single time. The V and J genes are TRBV19 and TRBJ1-5; tentative D call: TRBD1 (6 bases). The CDR3 contains 15 residues. With 6 bases removed from V and 0 bases from J, the gap between germline ends came to 12 bases. The germline V gene has CDR1 LNHDA and CDR2 SQIVND (reference sequence). The CDR3 region has the DNA TGTGCCAGTAGAATACAGGGTCATAGCAATCAGCCCCAGCATTTT. It codes for CASRIQGHSNQPQHF.

The genes are TRBV11-3 and TRBJ2-1; TRBD2 is a possible D gene (6 bases). Germline CDR1 reads SGHNT; CDR2 reads YENEEA. Trimming removed 8 bases at V and 6 bases at J, with 14 bases between. The CDR3 is 13 residues long. The CDR3 here is CASSSLAFNEQFF. Written as DNA, the CDR3 is TGTGCCAGCTCTTCCCTAGCGTTCAATGAGCAGTTCTTC.

CDR3 DNA sequence: TGCGCCAGCAGCTTCCAGGGGCGTATTTCAGATACGCAGTATTTT. Its protein product is CASSFQGRISDTQYF. This rearrangement joins TRBV5-1 to TRBJ2-3; D is perhaps TRBD1 (6 bases). The length of the CDR3 is 15 residues. Germline V lookup: CDR1 SGHRS, CDR2 YFSETQ. V gave up 2 bases and J gave up 4 bases, with 14 bases separating them.